This TCR delta chain was sequenced for a study of delta chains in infants with herpesvirus infections (dated by TCRdb to 2022 to 2025). Broadly, across the study: To characterize gammadelta T cell responses to primary cytomegalovirus (CMV) infection, researchers prospectively followed a birth cohort of Ugandan infants starting at birth. Blood samples from the infants were grouped into approximate ages of 1.5, 4, 8 and 12 months. gammadelta TCRs were sequenced from PBMC of some 19 CMV-infected infants (one congenitally infected) and several CMV-uninfected infants with enough sample available. Previously published Belgian fetal and cord blood gammadelta TCR data were included only for comparison and were not generated in this cohort. A public fetal Vdelta1/Vgamma8 gammadelta TCR clonotype was searched for in infants infected with CMV after birth.

This clone registers as medium-sized (0.01 to 0.1%) within its sample. No antigen is known for it. The sample holds no much larger clone one base away, and base qualities are not on file. Compared with germline, V lacks 2 bases and J lacks 2 bases; bases without a gene match: 23. Its CDR3 holds 22 amino acids, cysteine through phenylalanine. The DNA shown is the 66-base CDR3, in frame from base 1. From a lookup of the germline V gene, CDR1 and CDR2 are TSWWSYY and QGS. The library was built by means of RT-PCR. PBMC RNA was reverse transcribed with SuperScript II using gamma-chain- and delta-chain-specific primers to generate TCR cDNA. Purification of cDNA was performed with AMPure XP beads, after which the cDNA was amplified and indexed with Illumina adapters by means of the Nextera XT Index Kit. gammadelta TCR libraries were sequenced on an Illumina MiSeq with a V2 300-cycle kit. For the original study's pipeline: Using MiXCR v2.1.12, CDR3 sequences were assembled, and reads were mapped onto D, J and V genes obtained from GenBank. Repertoire analyses of the CDR3 clonotypes were performed with VDJtools v1.2.1. TCRdb recomputed clones from the public reads with CATT; identical DNA rows were then combined. The V and J calls follow TCRdb's processing rather than the paper's. In this sample the table shows 1,400 or so delta-chain clones, roughly a third of which occur a single time. Of the sample, approximately 25% falls within the top ten clones.

The investigation overall reported the following: Public-clonotype frequency among Vdelta1 cells appeared to be inversely correlated with age at infection and was observed to decay rapidly, seemingly without persisting beyond 2 to 3 months. The public Vdelta1 clonotype was detected in about 20% of the 18 CMV-infected infants, namely three infected postnatally before 120 days of age and the congenitally infected infant. In CMV-uninfected infants, the public clonotype might still exist at levels below the detection limit. Detection of the public clonotype was limited to the first time point after infection, and the public clonotype was not found in uninfected infants or in infants infected after 120 days. A small sample size and the lack of race- or environment-matched controls were noted by the authors, because CMV is acquired by nearly all Ugandans before adulthood.

In Kampala, Uganda, pregnant women receiving prenatal care were recruited and their infants were enrolled, and documentation of maternal HIV status was required. Weekly visits were made to families, and infant clinical information, oral swabs and peripheral blood were collected beginning at 6 weeks of age and every 4 months thereafter. After blood was collected in heparin tubes, PBMC were isolated using Ficoll-Paque density gradient centrifugation and then cryopreserved. The clonotype comes from a human donor who was a Ugandan infant, either HIV-exposed or HIV-unexposed (not recorded which). Sequenced here: peripheral blood, sampled at time point 2 of longitudinal follow-up. The chain is encoded by TRDV1 joined to TRDJ1; a stretch of 10 junction bases matches TRDD3. CDR3 region: CALGESGLRVELGDGTTDKLIF. At the DNA level, the sequence is TGTGCTCTTGGGGAAAGCGGTCTACGGGTCGAACTGGGGGATGGCACTACCGATAAACTCATCTTT.